One and the same sample provided the 17 T cell receptor beta chains below, sequenced in a study of blood T cell repertoires in COVID-19. Data came from immunoSEQ multiplex PCR; TCRdb stores just in-frame clones and leaves some out. The sample includes about 300,000 clones, around 84% of them seen just once. Sequencing was performed on PBMCs or T cells enriched from blood (not recorded which). These receptor sequences come from a man between 25 and 39 years old who had recovered from COVID-19.

This rearrangement joins TRBV28 to TRBJ2-7, with TRBD2 matching 7 bases. CDR3 length: 15 amino acids. Germline V lookup: CDR1 MDHEN, CDR2 SYDVKM. V lost 7 bases to trimming and J lost 5 bases; unmatched junction nucleotides: 14. The CDR3 loop reads CASIRRGTLSHEQYF. The CDR3 DNA is TGTGCCAGCATCAGGCGGGGGACGTTAAGCCACGAGCAGTACTTC. The variable domain in full, completed from reference TRBV28 and TRBJ2-7, reads DVKVTQSSRYLVKRTGEKVFLECVQDMDHENMFWYRQDPGLGLRLIYFSYDVKMKEKGDIPEGYSVSREKKERFSLILESASTNQTSMYLCASIRRGTLSHEQYFGPGTRLTVT.

The J gene is TRBJ2-1, the V gene TRBV29-1, with 8 bases that match TRBD2. V lost 4 bases, J lost 6 bases, and 2 bases stayed unmatched. CDR3 length equals 12 residues. CDR1 and CDR2 (germline): SQVTM, ANQGSEA. CDR3 DNA: TGCAGCGTTGCTACTAGCGGCAATGAGCAGTTCTTC. Encoded protein: CSVATSGNEQFF.

This clone was counted a single time. The V and J genes are TRBV7-9 and TRBJ2-2, with TRBD1 identical over 7 bases. The V and J ends lost 5 bases and 6 bases, in that order; junction bases with no gene match: 6. CDR3 length: 14 amino acids. CDR1 and CDR2 (germline): SEHNR, FQNEAQ (reference sequence). Here the CDR3 DNA reads TGTGCCAGCAGCAATCCGACAGGGCCCGGGGAGCTGTTTTTT. This translates into CASSNPTGPGELFF.

The chain couples TRBV5-5 to TRBJ1-2, with D perhaps matching TRBD1 (5 bases). Germline V CDR1 and CDR2: SGHKS, YYEKEE (reference sequence). The CDR3 length is 15 residues. The ends were cut back, 0 bases at V and 8 bases at J, with 17 bases in the middle. The CDR3 protein is CASSLGGMGPKGYTF. The DNA for the CDR3 is TGTGCCAGCAGCTTGGGGGGTATGGGGCCTAAAGGCTACACCTTC.

The chain is built from TRBV2 and TRBJ2-2; TRBD2 matches 14 bases. CDR1 is SNHLY and CDR2 is FYNNEI in the germline V gene. Losses at the gene ends were 7 bases for V and 4 bases for J; bases not matched to a gene: 5. CDR3 length: 16 amino acids. The CDR3 sequence: CASKGLAGVVTGELFF. CDR3 coding DNA: TGTGCCAGCAAGGGACTAGCGGGAGTAGTCACCGGGGAGCTGTTTTTT.

This clone was seen a single time. J is TRBJ2-1 and V is TRBV6-5; no firm D call. The CDR3 runs 11 residues. Germline V CDR1 and CDR2: MNHEY, SVGAGI. The V and J ends lost 4 bases and 12 bases respectively, with 10 bases between them. In nucleotides, the CDR3 is TGTGCCAGCAGTTTCAAGCGAGCGCAGTTCTTC. It is translated as CASSFKRAQFF.

This clone was seen a few times. The chain links TRBV12-3 or TRBV12-4 to TRBJ1-2; D might be TRBD1 (5 bases). The V end lost 3 bases, the J end lost 4 bases, and 9 bases lay between the germline ends. The CDR3 is 13 amino acids. This CDR3 reads CASSLRGGYGYTF. CDR3 DNA: TGTGCCAGCAGTTTGCGGGGGGGCTATGGCTACACCTTC.

This rearrangement joins TRBV5-1 to TRBJ2-3; tentative D call: TRBD2 (6 bases). CDR1 SGHRS and CDR2 YFSETQ come from the germline V gene. This CDR3 spans 14 amino acids. Trimming pared 4 bases from V and 4 bases from J, leaving 13 bases between. The CDR3 is CASSAGSGADTQYF. In DNA form, the CDR3 reads TGCGCCAGCAGCGCCGGGAGCGGCGCAGATACGCAGTATTTT.

The rearrangement uses TRBV4-1 and TRBJ2-1; 13 nucleotides align to TRBD2. This CDR3 region has 17 residues. Per the germline V gene, CDR1 is MGHRA and CDR2 is YSYEKL. Germline trimming cut 1 base from V and 9 bases from J; bases unmatched to any gene: 9. The CDR3 loop reads CASSQGFGTSGRGEQFF. The DNA of the CDR3 is TGCGCCAGCAGCCAAGGATTTGGAACTAGCGGGAGGGGTGAGCAGTTCTTC.

There are a few counts of this clone. The rearrangement joins TRBV27 to TRBJ1-5; 7 positions agree with TRBD1. The CDR3 sequence is 16 residues long. J gave up 7 bases and V 5 bases, and 14 bases lay outside the gene matches. The V gene's germline CDR1 is MNHEY and CDR2 SMNVEV (reference sequence). The CDR3 is CASSMKGTDPRQPQHF. The CDR3 coding sequence is TGTGCCAGCAGTATGAAAGGGACAGATCCTCGGCAGCCCCAGCATTTT.

The gene calls are TRBV5-1 and TRBJ1-1; no clear D. Germline V gene lookup returns CDR1 SGHRS and CDR2 YFSETQ. Deletions cut 4 bases from V and 7 bases from J, with 14 bases between. This CDR3 spans 13 amino acids. The CDR3 is CASSVSQELEAFF. CDR3 bases: TGCGCCAGCAGCGTCTCCCAAGAGCTTGAAGCTTTCTTT.

The chain combines TRBV30 with TRBJ1-1; a weak D match, TRBD1 (5 bases). Trimming shortened V by 1 base and J by 5 bases, and 11 bases separated the two germline ends. The CDR3 covers 13 residues. Germline values: CDR1 GTSNPN, CDR2 SVGIG (reference sequence). The CDR3 DNA is TGTGCCTGGAGTGAGCAGGGAGGGACTGAAGCTTTCTTT. Translating gives CAWSEQGGTEAFF.

V gene TRBV19 combines with J gene TRBJ1-4, with a possible D match to TRBD1 (6 bases). Per germline, CDR1 LNHDA and CDR2 SQIVND (reference sequence). The germline V and J ends were trimmed by 3 bases and 8 bases, with 10 bases remaining between them. The CDR3 totals 13 residues. CDR3 protein: CASSIRGGEKLFF. CDR3 nucleotides: TGTGCCAGTAGTATCCGAGGGGGAGAAAAACTGTTTTTT.

This clone was counted between two and nine times. V gene TRBV6-5 combines with J gene TRBJ2-6; no clear D. Germline V gives CDR1 MNHEY, CDR2 SVGAGI. Trimming left V 4 bases short and J 0 bases short, with 7 bases between. The CDR3 covers 15 residues. The CDR3 sequence is CASSFRSSGANVLTF. The CDR3 DNA reads TGTGCCAGCAGTTTCAGGTCCTCTGGGGCCAACGTCCTGACTTTC.

The chain joins TRBV5-5 to TRBJ1-6; a possible D gene is TRBD1 (6 bases). CDR1 is SGHKS, CDR2 YYEKEE, per germline (reference sequence). Trimming stripped 4 bases from V and 14 bases from J, with 28 bases between. This CDR3 comprises 17 residues. The CDR3 bases are TGTGCCAGCAGCCCCCTTTGGGGGACAAACTGGCATTCGGCCCTCCACTTT. Amino acid sequence: CASSPLWGTNWHSALHF.

V gene TRBV6-5 combines with J gene TRBJ1-2, with 7 bases lining up with TRBD1. Losses at the gene ends were 0 bases for V and 11 bases for J; bases not matched to a gene: 9. Germline lookup yields CDR1 MNHEY and CDR2 SVGAGI. The CDR3 runs 14 residues. Here the CDR3 reads CASSYSQPGQRYTF. In nucleotides, the CDR3 is TGTGCCAGCAGTTACTCACAACCGGGACAGAGATACACCTTC.

The chain joins TRBV27 to TRBJ2-7; no firm D call. V was cut by 4 bases and J by 0 bases, with 4 bases left in between. Looked up from germline, CDR1 is MNHEY and CDR2 is SMNVEV (reference sequence). The CDR3 consists of 12 residues. The CDR3 coding sequence is TGTGCCAGCAGTTACGGCTCCTACGAGCAGTACTTC. The encoded protein is CASSYGSYEQYF.